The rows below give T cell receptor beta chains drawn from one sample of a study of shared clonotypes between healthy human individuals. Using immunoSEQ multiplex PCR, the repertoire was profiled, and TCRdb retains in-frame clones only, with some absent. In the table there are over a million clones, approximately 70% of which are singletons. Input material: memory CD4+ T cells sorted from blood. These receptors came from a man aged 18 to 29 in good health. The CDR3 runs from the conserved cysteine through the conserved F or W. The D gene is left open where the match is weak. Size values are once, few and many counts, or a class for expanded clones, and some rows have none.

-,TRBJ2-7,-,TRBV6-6,CASRGGGTVGYEQYF,TGTGCCAGCAGGGGCGGGGGCACCGTAGGCTACGAGCAGTACTTC
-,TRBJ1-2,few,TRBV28,CASSLQQGRGYTF,TGTGCCAGCAGTTTGCAGCAGGGACGGGGCTACACCTTC
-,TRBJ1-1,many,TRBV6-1,CASVGRWDTEAFF,TGTGCCAGCGTAGGCAGGTGGGACACTGAAGCTTTCTTT
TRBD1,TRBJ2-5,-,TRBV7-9,CASSGTGRETQYF,TGTGCCAGCAGTGGGACAGGGCGGGAGACCCAGTACTTC
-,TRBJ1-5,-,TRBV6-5,CASSTTRINQPQHF,TGTGCCAGCAGTACAACAAGGATCAATCAGCCCCAGCATTTT
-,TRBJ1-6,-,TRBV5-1,CASSSGRSGGSPLHF,TGCGCCAGCAGCTCGGGACGGAGCGGCGGTTCACCCCTCCACTTT
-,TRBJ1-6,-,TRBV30,CAWSLEGRPLHF,TGTGCCTGGAGTCTCGAGGGGCGACCCCTCCACTTT
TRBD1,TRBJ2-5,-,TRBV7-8,CASSFQGQILQETQYF,TGTGCCAGCAGCTTCCAGGGACAGATACTCCAAGAGACCCAGTACTTC
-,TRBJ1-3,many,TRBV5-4,CASSSGTLGNTIYF,TGTGCCAGCAGCTCCGGGACCTTAGGAAACACCATATATTTT
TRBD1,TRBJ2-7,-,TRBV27,CASSRLRDRADYEQYF,TGTGCCAGCAGTCGACTGAGGGACAGGGCGGATTACGAGCAGTACTTC
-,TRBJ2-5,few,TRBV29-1,CSVYSGEETQYF,TGCAGCGTCTACTCAGGGGAAGAGACCCAGTACTTC
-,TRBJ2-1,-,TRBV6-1,CASNDNYEQFF,TGTGCCAGCAATGACAATTATGAGCAGTTCTTC
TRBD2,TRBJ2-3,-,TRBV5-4,CASSSGLAGGFTDTQYF,TGTGCCAGCAGCTCGGGACTAGCGGGGGGCTTCACAGATACGCAGTATTTT
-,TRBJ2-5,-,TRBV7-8,CASSLESQVGTQYF,TGTGCCAGCAGCTTAGAGTCCCAGGTCGGGACCCAGTACTTC
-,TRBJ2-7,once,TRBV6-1,CASSEWYEQYF,TGTGCCAGCAGTGAGTGGTACGAGCAGTACTTC
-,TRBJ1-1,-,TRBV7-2,CASSLSQGSMNTEAFF,TGTGCCAGCAGCTTATCTCAGGGTTCGATGAACACTGAAGCTTTCTTT
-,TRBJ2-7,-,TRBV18,CASSESSYEQYF,TGTGCCAGCTCGGAGAGCTCCTACGAGCAGTACTTC
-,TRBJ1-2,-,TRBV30,CACPRGVGGYTF,TGTGCCTGCCCCCGTGGGGTGGGTGGCTACACCTTC
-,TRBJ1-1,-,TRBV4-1,CASSRPTDTEAFF,TGCGCCAGCAGCCGGCCGACAGACACTGAAGCTTTCTTT
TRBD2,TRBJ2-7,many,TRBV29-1,CSVGTPSGGVFYEQYF,TGCAGCGTCGGTACCCCTAGCGGGGGGGTCTTCTACGAGCAGTACTTC
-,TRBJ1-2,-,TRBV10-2,CASSGMWETPVNYGYTF,TGCGCCAGCAGTGGGATGTGGGAGACACCCGTTAACTATGGCTACACCTTC
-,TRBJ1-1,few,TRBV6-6,CASSLRGTEAFF,TGTGCCAGCAGCCTCAGGGGTACTGAAGCTTTCTTT
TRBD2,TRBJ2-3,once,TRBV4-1,CASSREGLPWRDTQYF,TGCGCCAGCAGCCGAGAGGGACTACCATGGAGAGATACGCAGTATTTT
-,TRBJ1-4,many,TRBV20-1,CSAGDEKLFF,TGCAGTGCTGGTGATGAAAAACTGTTTTTT
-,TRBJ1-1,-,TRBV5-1,CASSSSGRPNTEAFF,TGCGCCAGCAGCTCGTCGGGACGCCCGAACACTGAAGCTTTCTTT
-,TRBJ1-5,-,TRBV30,CAWTRGPSNQPQHF,TGTGCCTGGACCCGGGGGCCGAGCAATCAGCCCCAGCATTTT
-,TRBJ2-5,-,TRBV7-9,CASSLGQSLKETQYF,TGTGCCAGCAGCTTAGGACAGTCTCTTAAAGAGACCCAGTACTTC
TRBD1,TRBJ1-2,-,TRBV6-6,CASSSMDRPRDGYTF,TGTGCCAGCAGTTCCATGGACAGGCCTAGGGATGGCTACACCTTC
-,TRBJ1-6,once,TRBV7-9,CASSLNSPLHF,TGTGCCAGCAGCTTAAACTCACCCCTCCACTTT
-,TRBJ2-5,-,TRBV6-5,CASSYYATQETQYF,TGTGCCAGCAGTTACTATGCCACCCAAGAGACCCAGTACTTC
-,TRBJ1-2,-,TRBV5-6,CASSLDRRGYTF,TGTGCCAGCAGCTTGGACCGGCGAGGCTACACCTTC
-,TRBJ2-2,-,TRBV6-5,CASSYLAGELFF,TGTGCCAGCAGTTACTTGGCCGGGGAGCTGTTTTTT
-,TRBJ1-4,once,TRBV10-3,CATAGEGNEKLFF,TGTGCCACCGCAGGGGAGGGTAATGAAAAACTGTTTTTT
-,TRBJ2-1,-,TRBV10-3,CAISESSGSYNEQFF,TGTGCCATCAGTGAGTCAAGCGGATCCTACAATGAGCAGTTCTTC
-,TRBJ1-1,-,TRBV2,CASRLGQPSNTEAFF,TGTGCCAGCAGGCTAGGACAGCCCTCGAACACTGAAGCTTTCTTT
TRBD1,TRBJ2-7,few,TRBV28,CASSLGQGNSYEQYF,TGTGCCAGCAGTTTGGGACAGGGGAACTCCTACGAGCAGTACTTC
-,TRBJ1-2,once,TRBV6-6,CASSYSDKVNYGYTF,TGTGCCAGCAGTTACTCCGACAAGGTTAACTATGGCTACACCTTC
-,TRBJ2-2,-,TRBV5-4,CASSKRERDTGELFF,TGTGCCAGCAGCAAGAGGGAGCGGGACACCGGGGAGCTGTTTTTT
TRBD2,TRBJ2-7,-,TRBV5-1,CASSPGTSFYEQYF,TGCGCCAGCAGCCCCGGGACTAGTTTCTACGAGCAGTACTTC
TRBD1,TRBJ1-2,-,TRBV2,CASRGLRDSYGYTF,TGTGCCAGCAGGGGCCTCCGGGACAGCTATGGCTACACCTTC
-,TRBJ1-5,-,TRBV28,CASSSGAANQPQHF,TGTGCCAGCAGTTCTGGCGCGGCGAATCAGCCCCAGCATTTT
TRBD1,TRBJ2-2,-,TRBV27,CASSFQQGVINTGELFF,TGTGCCAGCAGTTTTCAGCAGGGGGTAATAAACACCGGGGAGCTGTTTTTT
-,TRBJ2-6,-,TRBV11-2,CASSLPPGANVLTF,TGTGCCAGCAGCCTCCCCCCTGGGGCCAACGTCCTGACTTTC
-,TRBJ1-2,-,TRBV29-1,CSALPQGSNYGYTF,TGCAGCGCTCTCCCACAGGGATCTAACTATGGCTACACCTTC
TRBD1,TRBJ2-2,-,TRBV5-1,CASSLQTGGTGELFF,TGCGCCAGCAGCTTACAGACAGGGGGCACCGGGGAGCTGTTTTTT